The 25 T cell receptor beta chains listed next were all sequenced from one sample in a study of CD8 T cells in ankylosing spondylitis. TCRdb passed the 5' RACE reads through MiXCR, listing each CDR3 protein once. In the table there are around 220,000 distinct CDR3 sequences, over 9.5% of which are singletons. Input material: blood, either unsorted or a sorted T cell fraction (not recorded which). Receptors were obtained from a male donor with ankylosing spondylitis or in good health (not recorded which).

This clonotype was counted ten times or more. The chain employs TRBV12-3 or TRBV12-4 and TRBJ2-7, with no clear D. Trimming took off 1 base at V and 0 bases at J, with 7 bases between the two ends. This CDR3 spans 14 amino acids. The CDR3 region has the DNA TGTGCCAGCAGTTTAGGCAGGATCTCCTACGAGCAGTACTTC. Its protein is CASSLGRISYEQYF.

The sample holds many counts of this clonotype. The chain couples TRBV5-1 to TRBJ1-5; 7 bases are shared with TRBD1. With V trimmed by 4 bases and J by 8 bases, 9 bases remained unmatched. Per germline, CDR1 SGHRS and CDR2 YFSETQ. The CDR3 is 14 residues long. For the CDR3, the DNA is TGCGCCAGCAGCACCTCAGGGGGACCGGAGCCCCAGCATTTT. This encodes CASSTSGGPEPQHF. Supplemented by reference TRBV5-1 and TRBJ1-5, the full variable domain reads KAGVTQTPRYLIKTRGQQVTLSCSPISGHRSVSWYQQTPGQGLQFLFEYFSETQRNKGNFPGRFSGRQFSNSRSEMNVSTLELGDSALYLCASSTSGGPEPQHFGDGTRLSIL.

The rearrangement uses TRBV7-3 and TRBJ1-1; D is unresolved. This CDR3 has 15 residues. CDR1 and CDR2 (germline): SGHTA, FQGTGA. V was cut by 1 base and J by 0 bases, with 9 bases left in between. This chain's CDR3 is CASSLNGPLNTEAFF. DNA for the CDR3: TGTGCCAGCAGCTTAAACGGACCGTTGAACACTGAAGCTTTCTTT.

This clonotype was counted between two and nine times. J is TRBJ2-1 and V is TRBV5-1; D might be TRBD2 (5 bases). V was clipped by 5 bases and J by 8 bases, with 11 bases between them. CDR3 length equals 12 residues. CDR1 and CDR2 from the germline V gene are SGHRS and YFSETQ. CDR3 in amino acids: CASSDIGDEQFF. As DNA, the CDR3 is TGCGCCAGCAGTGATATCGGGGATGAGCAGTTCTTC.

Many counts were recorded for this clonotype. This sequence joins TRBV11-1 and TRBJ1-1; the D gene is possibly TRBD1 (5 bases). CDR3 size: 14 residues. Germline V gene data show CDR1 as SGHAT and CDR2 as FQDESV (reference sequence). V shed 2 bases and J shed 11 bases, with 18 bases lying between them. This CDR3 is CASSLRTGTPEAFF. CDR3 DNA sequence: TGTGCCAGCAGCTTACGAACCGGGACGCCGGAGGCTTTCTTT.

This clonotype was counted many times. In DNA, the CDR3 is TGTGCCAGCAGCTTAGCAAGGGGGAGAAGCACAGATACGCAGTATTTT. The encoded protein is CASSLARGRSTDTQYF. V usage is TRBV7-8 and J usage is TRBJ2-3; TRBD1 is a possible D gene (6 bases). The CDR3 runs 16 residues. Trimming pared 0 bases from V and 0 bases from J, leaving 10 bases between. Germline CDR1 SGHVS, CDR2 FQNEAQ.

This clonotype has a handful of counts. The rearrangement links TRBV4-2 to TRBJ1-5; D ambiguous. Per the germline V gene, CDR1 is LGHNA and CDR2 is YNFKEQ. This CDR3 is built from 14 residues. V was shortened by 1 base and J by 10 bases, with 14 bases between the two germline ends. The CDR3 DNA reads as TGTGCCAGCAGCCAAGTCGGCCCCAGTCTTCCCCAGCATTTT. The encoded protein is CASSQVGPSLPQHF.

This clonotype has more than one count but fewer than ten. As DNA, the CDR3 is TGCGCCAGCAGCTTTCCGACAGGTCCCAACGAGCAGTACTTC. It yields the protein CASSFPTGPNEQYF. The chain employs TRBV5-1 and TRBJ2-7; tentative D call: TRBD1 (6 bases). Germline V CDR1 and CDR2: SGHRS, YFSETQ. V lost 2 bases and J lost 5, with 14 bases in between. CDR3 length: 14 amino acids.

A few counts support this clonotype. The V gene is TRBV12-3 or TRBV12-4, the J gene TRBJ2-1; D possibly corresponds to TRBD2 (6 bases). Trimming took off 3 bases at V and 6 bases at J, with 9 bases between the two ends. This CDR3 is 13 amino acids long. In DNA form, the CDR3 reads TGTGCCAGCAGTTTGAGGCGGGGCAATGAGCAGTTCTTC. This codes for CASSLRRGNEQFF.

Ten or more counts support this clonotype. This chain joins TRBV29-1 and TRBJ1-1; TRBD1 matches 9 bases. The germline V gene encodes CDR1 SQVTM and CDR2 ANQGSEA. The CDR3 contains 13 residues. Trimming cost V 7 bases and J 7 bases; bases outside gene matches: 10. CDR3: CSAWSDRGGEAFF. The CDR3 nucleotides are TGCAGCGCCTGGTCGGACAGGGGAGGTGAAGCTTTCTTT.

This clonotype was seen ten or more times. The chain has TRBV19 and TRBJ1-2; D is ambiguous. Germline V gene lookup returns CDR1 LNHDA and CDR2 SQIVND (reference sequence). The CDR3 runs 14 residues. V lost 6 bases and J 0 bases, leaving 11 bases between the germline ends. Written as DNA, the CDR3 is TGTGCCAGTAGCGAGAGCCACTCTAACTATGGCTACACCTTC. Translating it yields CASSESHSNYGYTF.

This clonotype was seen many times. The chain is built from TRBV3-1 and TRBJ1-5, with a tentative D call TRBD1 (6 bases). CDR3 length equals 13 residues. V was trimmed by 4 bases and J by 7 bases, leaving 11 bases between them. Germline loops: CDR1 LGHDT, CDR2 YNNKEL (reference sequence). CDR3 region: CASSPGVGQPQHF. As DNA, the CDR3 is TGTGCCAGCAGCCCAGGGGTCGGGCAGCCCCAGCATTTT. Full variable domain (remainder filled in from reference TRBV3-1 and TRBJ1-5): DTAVSQTPKYLVTQMGNDKSIKCEQNLGHDTMYWYKQDSKKFLKIMFSYNNKELIINETVPNRFSPKSPDKAHLNLHINSLELGDSAVYFCASSPGVGQPQHFGDGTRLSIL.

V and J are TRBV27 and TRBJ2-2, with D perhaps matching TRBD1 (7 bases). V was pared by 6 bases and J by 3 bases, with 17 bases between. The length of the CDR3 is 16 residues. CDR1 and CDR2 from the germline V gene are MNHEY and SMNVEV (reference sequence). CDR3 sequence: CASRRTRGTDTGELFF. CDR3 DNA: TGTGCCAGCAGACGTACCCGGGGGACAGACACCGGGGAGCTGTTTTTT.

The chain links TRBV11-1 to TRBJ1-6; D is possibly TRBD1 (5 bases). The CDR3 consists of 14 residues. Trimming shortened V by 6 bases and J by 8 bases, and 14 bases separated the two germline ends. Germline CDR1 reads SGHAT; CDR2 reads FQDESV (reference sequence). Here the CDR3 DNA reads TGTGCCAGCAGTCGCCAGGGTAGTGATTCACCCCTCCACTTT. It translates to CASSRQGSDSPLHF.

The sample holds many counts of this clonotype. Here the CDR3 DNA reads TGTGCCAGCAGCCGGGGACTAGCTGGCTACGAGACCCAGTACTTC. Translation gives CASSRGLAGYETQYF. The chain combines TRBV12-3 or TRBV12-4 with TRBJ2-5, with 9 bases identical to TRBD2. The CDR3 spans 15 residues. The V and J ends lost 6 bases and 5 bases, in that order; junction bases with no gene match: 10.

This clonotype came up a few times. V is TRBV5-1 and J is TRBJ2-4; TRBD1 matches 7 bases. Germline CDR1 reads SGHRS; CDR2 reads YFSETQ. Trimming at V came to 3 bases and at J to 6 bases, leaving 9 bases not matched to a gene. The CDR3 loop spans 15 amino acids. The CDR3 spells CASSSQGVEGNIQYF. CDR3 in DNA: TGCGCCAGCAGCTCCCAGGGGGTAGAAGGAAACATTCAGTACTTC.

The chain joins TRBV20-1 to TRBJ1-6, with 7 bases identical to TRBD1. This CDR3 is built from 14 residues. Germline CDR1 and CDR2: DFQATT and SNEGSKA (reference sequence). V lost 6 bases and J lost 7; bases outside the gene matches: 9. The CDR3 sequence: CSATNRGGNSPLHF. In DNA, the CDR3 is TGCAGTGCAACTAACAGGGGAGGCAATTCACCCCTCCACTTT.

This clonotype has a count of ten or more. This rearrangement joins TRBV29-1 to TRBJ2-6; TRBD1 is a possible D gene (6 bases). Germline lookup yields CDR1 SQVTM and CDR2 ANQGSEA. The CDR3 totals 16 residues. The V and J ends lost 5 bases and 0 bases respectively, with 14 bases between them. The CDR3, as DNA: TGCAGCGTTAGCCGGGACACTGACTCTGGGGCCAACGTCCTGACTTTC. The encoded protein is CSVSRDTDSGANVLTF.

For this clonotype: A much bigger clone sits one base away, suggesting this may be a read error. The CDR3 sequence is CATGTGGFDYGDTF. CDR3 nucleotide sequence: TGTGCCACCGGGACAGGGGGATTTGACTATGGCGACACCTTC. The rearrangement links TRBV15 to TRBJ1-2; 11 bases map to TRBD1. Per the germline V gene, CDR1 is LNHNV and CDR2 is YYDKDF (reference sequence). The CDR3 extends over 14 amino acids.

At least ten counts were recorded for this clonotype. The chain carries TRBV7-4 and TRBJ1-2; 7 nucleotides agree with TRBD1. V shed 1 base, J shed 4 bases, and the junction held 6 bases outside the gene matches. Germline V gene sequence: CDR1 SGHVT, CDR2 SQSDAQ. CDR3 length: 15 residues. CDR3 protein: CASSLGDSSAYGYTF. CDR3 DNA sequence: TGTGCCAGCAGCTTAGGGGACAGTTCAGCCTATGGCTACACCTTC.

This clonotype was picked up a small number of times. The CDR3 spells CASKMGQGFYNEQFF. Written as DNA, the CDR3 is TGTGCCAGTAAAATGGGTCAGGGATTCTACAATGAGCAGTTCTTC. The genes are TRBV19 and TRBJ2-1; D may be TRBD1 (5 bases). The CDR3 is made up of 15 amino acids. Germline V CDR1 and CDR2: LNHDA, SQIVND (reference sequence). Deletions cut 7 bases from V and 3 bases from J, with 16 bases between.

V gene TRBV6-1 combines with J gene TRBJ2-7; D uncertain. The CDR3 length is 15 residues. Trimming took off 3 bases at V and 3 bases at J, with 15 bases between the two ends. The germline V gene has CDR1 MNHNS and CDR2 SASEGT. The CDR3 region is CASSDLLRGLYEQYF. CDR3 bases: TGTGCCAGCAGTGATCTCCTTCGTGGCCTCTACGAGCAGTACTTC.

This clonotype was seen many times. CDR3 DNA: TGTGCCACCAGTGATTTTTGGCCGAAGAACACCGGGGAGCTGTTTTTT. It codes for CATSDFWPKNTGELFF. The V gene is TRBV24-1, the J gene TRBJ2-2; D is ambiguous. V was shortened by 1 base and J by 1 base, with 9 bases between the two germline ends. The CDR3 contains 16 residues. Germline V gives CDR1 KGHDR, CDR2 SFDVKD.

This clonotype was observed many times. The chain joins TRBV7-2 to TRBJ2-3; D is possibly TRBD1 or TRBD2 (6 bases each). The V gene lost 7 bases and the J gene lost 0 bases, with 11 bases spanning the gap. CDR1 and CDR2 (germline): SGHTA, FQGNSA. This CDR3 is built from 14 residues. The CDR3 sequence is CASTLGGSTDTQYF. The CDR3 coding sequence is TGTGCCAGCACTCTCGGGGGCAGCACAGATACGCAGTATTTT.

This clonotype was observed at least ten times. For the CDR3, the DNA is TGTGCCAGCAGTTTCGGAGGGGTATGGGGCTACACCTTC. Translating gives CASSFGGVWGYTF. The genes are TRBV12-3 or TRBV12-4 and TRBJ1-2; D might be TRBD1 (5 bases). The CDR3 totals 13 residues. V lost 3 bases, J lost 8 bases, and 13 bases lay in between.